The T cell receptor (beta chain) under discussion was sequenced for a study of CXCR3-negative and CXCR3-positive naive CD8 T cells. Looking at the study overall: Per library, roughly 1.4 +/- 0.3 million reads; 130 million to 150 million TRB reads overall. The study, taken as a whole, reports: Both naive subsets had comparably high diversity; memory CD8+ cells much lower. TRB CDR3s were more hydrophobic in CXCR3-positive than in CXCR3-negative naive cells.

The V gene's germline CDR1 is DFQATT and CDR2 SNEGSKA (reference sequence). This CDR3 spans 12 amino acids. Libraries of TRB cDNA were made by 5' RACE and carried UMIs. Using the 5' RACE reads, TCRdb records one entry per CDR3 protein without DNA. This table lists 40,000 to 45,000 distinct CDR3 sequences. Comment on this clonotype: The antigen is unknown.

The chain carries TRBV20-1 and TRBJ2-7; lacking DNA, the TRBD1 call made by TCRdb goes unchecked. The source of this sequence is a human donor in good health. Some clones in this sample may be carry-over from other donors' samples. Input material: naive CXCR3- CD8+ T cells from blood. The subset was: CD45RO-CCR7+CD27+CD95- naive CD8+ T cells lacking CXCR3 (TNR3-). The CDR3 sequence is CSAPRGELEQYF.